These 26 T cell receptor beta chains came from one sample sequenced in a study of CD8+ T cells in alopecia areata. cDNA prepared by RNA extraction and subsequent reverse transcription served as the template for sequencing. The repertoire was sequenced with immunoSEQ multiplex PCR; TCRdb's copy has only in-frame clones and lacks some. The data show about 150,000 clones, roughly 44% seen once. The sample was CD4+ T cells sorted from blood. The receptors were gathered from a human donor with alopecia areata.

CDR3 amino acids: CASQTIGTSNQPQHF. DNA for the CDR3: TGTGCCAGCCAAACCATCGGGACTAGCAATCAGCCCCAGCATTTT. J is TRBJ1-5 and V is TRBV19, with D perhaps TRBD1 (5 bases). V lost 9 bases, J lost 0 bases, and 15 bases lay in between. This CDR3 has 15 amino acids. Germline V CDR1 and CDR2: LNHDA, SQIVND (reference sequence).

The rearrangement joins TRBV28 to TRBJ2-1; weak D call: TRBD2 (6 bases). CDR3 size: 20 residues. V gave up 5 bases and J gave up 1 base, with 27 bases separating them. Per germline, CDR1 MDHEN and CDR2 SYDVKM. CDR3 region: CASSPLLLAGLTGSYNEQFF. The CDR3 coding sequence is TGTGCCAGCAGTCCTCTATTACTAGCAGGGCTGACGGGTTCCTACAATGAGCAGTTCTTC.

The chain carries TRBV28 and TRBJ2-5; no clear D. Germline-derived CDR1 and CDR2 are MDHEN and SYDVKM. Trimming removed 7 bases from V and 1 base from J, with 10 bases in between. The CDR3 is made up of 13 amino acids. Here the CDR3 DNA reads TGTGCCAGCACCCCCGGCAGCCAAGAGACCCAGTACTTC. Encoded protein: CASTPGSQETQYF.

For the CDR3, the DNA is TGTGCCAGCAGCGGCCGGGACAGGGGGTGGAACACCGGGGAGCTGTTTTTT. It translates to CASSGRDRGWNTGELFF. The chain has TRBV11-2 and TRBJ2-2; TRBD1 agrees at 11 bases. This CDR3 comprises 17 residues. V shed 5 bases and J 1 base; nucleotides not matched to a gene: 6. The germline V gene encodes CDR1 SGHAT and CDR2 FQNNGV.

The chain joins TRBV14 to TRBJ2-1; D may be TRBD2 (6 bases). The germline gives CDR1 SGHDN, CDR2 FVKESK. The CDR3 extends over 15 amino acids. V was shortened by 6 bases and J by 7 bases, with 19 bases between the two germline ends. The CDR3 sequence: CASSPLGLEYNEQFF. The CDR3 DNA sequence: TGTGCCAGCAGTCCCTTGGGACTGGAATATAATGAGCAGTTCTTC. Looking up the rest from reference TRBV14 and TRBJ2-1 gives the full variable domain: EAGVTQFPSHSVIEKGQTVTLRCDPISGHDNLYWYRRVMGKEIKFLLHFVKESKQDESGMPNNRFLAERTGGTYSTLKVQPAELEDSGVYFCASSPLGLEYNEQFFGPGTRLTVL.

This clone was seen a few times. J is TRBJ2-1 and V is TRBV7-9; 8 bases agree with TRBD2. V was pared by 11 bases and J by 3 bases, with 15 bases of the junction left unmatched. Looked up from germline, CDR1 is SEHNR and CDR2 is FQNEAQ (reference sequence). This CDR3 has 16 amino acids. CDR3 nucleotide sequence: TGTGCCTTAAGCCCAGTCGGGAGGGCCTACTACAATGAGCAGTTCTTC. This sequence encodes CALSPVGRAYYNEQFF.

The chain couples TRBV5-1 to TRBJ2-1, with TRBD2 matching over 8 bases. The length of the CDR3 is 15 residues. Germline CDR1 is SGHRS and CDR2 is YFSETQ. V gave up 2 bases and J gave up 4 bases; unmatched junction bases: 5. CDR3 bases: TGCGCCAGCAGCTTCGAAGCGGGAGAATACAATGAGCAGTTCTTC. This sequence encodes CASSFEAGEYNEQFF.

The rearrangement uses TRBV30 and TRBJ2-2; D is ambiguous. V lost 2 bases to trimming and J lost 1 base, with 5 bases between them. The germline V gene encodes CDR1 GTSNPN and CDR2 SVGIG (reference sequence). CDR3 size: 13 residues. In nucleotides, the CDR3 is TGTGCCTGGAGTTTCTGGAACACCGGGGAGCTGTTTTTT. It codes for CAWSFWNTGELFF.

The J gene is TRBJ2-7, the V gene TRBV29-1; possible D gene TRBD2, 6 bases. This CDR3 is 14 amino acids long. Germline CDR1 is SQVTM and CDR2 is ANQGSEA. Trimming pared 6 bases from V and 3 bases from J, leaving 18 bases between. The CDR3 DNA sequence: TGCAGCGTGGACGGGACTTACGGGGGCTACGAGCAGTACTTC. Translated, it gives CSVDGTYGGYEQYF.

This clone came up once. The rearrangement uses TRBV28 and TRBJ1-2; maybe TRBD1 (6 bases). The CDR3 sequence is 14 residues long. CDR1 is MDHEN, CDR2 SYDVKM, per germline. V was shortened by 3 bases and J by 4 bases, with 12 bases between the two germline ends. The DNA of the CDR3 is TGTGCCAGCAGTTTTCTGGGGGGCGGCTATGGCTACACCTTC. It encodes CASSFLGGGYGYTF.

In nucleotides, the CDR3 is TGTGCCAGCAGTTTATTGGGACAGTACAATGAGCAGTTCTTC. Translated, it gives CASSLLGQYNEQFF. The chain has TRBV27 and TRBJ2-1; 7 nucleotides align to TRBD1. Germline V gene sequence: CDR1 MNHEY, CDR2 SMNVEV (reference sequence). The CDR3 is made up of 14 amino acids. Unmatched junction bases numbered 1, after V lost 1 base and J lost 4 bases.

The V and J genes are TRBV2 and TRBJ2-5; TRBD1 matches 9 bases. V was clipped by 0 bases and J by 8 bases; unmatched bases: 1. The CDR3 consists of 13 residues. Germline values: CDR1 SNHLY, CDR2 FYNNEI. The CDR3 nucleotides read TGTGCCAGCAGTGAAGCCACAGGGGGCACCCAGTACTTC. Encoded protein: CASSEATGGTQYF.

J is TRBJ2-7 and V is TRBV29-1, with D perhaps being TRBD1 or TRBD2 (5 bases each). Germline CDR1 SQVTM, CDR2 ANQGSEA. CDR3 length: 12 residues. The V gene lost 7 bases and the J gene lost 2 bases, with 12 bases spanning the gap. The CDR3 sequence is CSAREGPYEQYF. The CDR3 nucleotides read TGCAGCGCCCGAGAGGGGCCCTACGAGCAGTACTTC.

The V gene is TRBV5-6, the J gene TRBJ1-1; 10 bases line up with TRBD1. The CDR3 length is 14 residues. With 5 bases clipped from V and 3 bases from J, the junction kept 4 bases outside the gene matches. Looked up from germline, CDR1 is SGHDT and CDR2 is YYEEEE. CDR3 DNA sequence: TGTGCCAGCAGTCGACAGGGGGCATACACTGAAGCTTTCTTT. Amino acid sequence: CASSRQGAYTEAFF. Combining the CDR3 with reference TRBV5-6 and TRBJ1-1 gives the whole variable domain DAGVTQSPTHLIKTRGQQVTLRCSPKSGHDTVSWYQQALGQGPQFIFQYYEEEERQRGNFPDRFSGHQFPNYSSELNVNALLLGDSALYLCASSRQGAYTEAFFGQGTRLTVV.

The CDR3 nucleotides read TGTGCCAGCAGTTACTCGGATATGTACCATACGCAGTATTTT. Its translation: CASSYSDMYHTQYF. The genes are TRBV6-5 and TRBJ2-3; D gene uncertain. Germline V gene data show CDR1 as MNHEY and CDR2 as SVGAGI. The CDR3 runs to 14 residues. V was pared by 0 bases and J by 7 bases, with 11 bases between.

The chain carries TRBV27 and TRBJ1-1; 9 bases are shared with TRBD1. CDR1 is MNHEY and CDR2 is SMNVEV in the germline V gene (reference sequence). CDR3 size: 15 residues. V gave up 0 bases and J gave up 4 bases; unmatched junction bases: 3. CDR3 loop: CASSLSVTGGTEAFF. CDR3 nucleotide sequence: TGTGCCAGCAGTTTATCGGTGACAGGGGGCACTGAAGCTTTCTTT.

The chain couples TRBV9 to TRBJ1-1; possibly TRBD1 for D (5 bases). Germline V gives CDR1 SGDLS, CDR2 YYNGEE. CDR3 size: 14 residues. Trimming shortened V by 10 bases and J by 6 bases, and 22 bases separated the two germline ends. This CDR3 is CAGYQGPGQAEAFF. The CDR3 bases are TGTGCCGGTTATCAGGGTCCGGGGCAGGCTGAAGCTTTCTTT.

The chain couples TRBV9 to TRBJ2-7; the match to TRBD1 covers 10 bases. V was pared by 0 bases and J by 9 bases, with 6 bases of the junction left unmatched. Germline V lookup: CDR1 SGDLS, CDR2 YYNGEE. This CDR3 comprises 14 residues. The CDR3 protein is CASSVGQGAPRQYF. The CDR3 coding sequence is TGTGCCAGCAGCGTAGGACAGGGGGCGCCCAGGCAGTACTTC.

The J gene is TRBJ2-3, the V gene TRBV29-1, with D perhaps matching TRBD2 (5 bases). CDR3 length equals 13 residues. The germline V gene encodes CDR1 SQVTM and CDR2 ANQGSEA. This CDR3 reads CSPVLANTDTQYF. The CDR3 DNA reads as TGCAGTCCGGTTTTAGCGAACACAGATACGCAGTATTTT.

The CDR3 DNA is TGTGCCAGCAGCTTAGATCCTAGCGGGAGCTTGAGGGAGACCCAGTACTTC. This translates into CASSLDPSGSLRETQYF. The gene calls are TRBV7-2 and TRBJ2-5, with 10 bases matching TRBD2. J gave up 5 bases and V 1 base, and 10 bases lay outside the gene matches. CDR3 length: 17 residues. Germline V gene lookup returns CDR1 SGHTA and CDR2 FQGNSA.

For the CDR3, the DNA is TGTGCCAGCAGGGAACCAGACGGAAGAAATCAGCCCCAGCATTTT. Translation: CASREPDGRNQPQHF. This sequence joins TRBV2 and TRBJ1-5, with D unresolved. The CDR3 extends over 15 amino acids. Trimming shortened V by 6 bases and J by 4 bases, and 16 bases separated the two germline ends. Germline assignment: CDR1 SNHLY and CDR2 FYNNEI.

This clone was recorded a few times. The J gene is TRBJ1-1, the V gene TRBV5-1; unclear D gene. V was pared by 2 bases and J by 3 bases, with 8 bases between. CDR3 length: 13 residues. Germline CDR1 SGHRS, CDR2 YFSETQ. CDR3 coding DNA: TGCGCCAGCAGCTTCAGCAAGGACACTGAAGCTTTCTTT. Amino acids: CASSFSKDTEAFF.

DNA of the CDR3: TGTGCCAGCAGAAACAGGGACGTGTACACTGAAGCTTTCTTT. Protein product: CASRNRDVYTEAFF. V usage is TRBV6-5 and J usage is TRBJ1-1; maybe TRBD1 (6 bases). The ends were cut back, 6 bases at V and 3 bases at J, with 14 bases in the middle. CDR3 length equals 14 residues. Germline V gene sequence: CDR1 MNHEY, CDR2 SVGAGI.

This clone was recorded a few times. The chain joins TRBV5-1 to TRBJ1-5; D unclear. V lost 1 base to trimming and J lost 3 bases, with 8 bases between them. Germline V gene data show CDR1 as SGHRS and CDR2 as YFSETQ. This CDR3 contains 14 residues. The CDR3 reads CASSLSSPNQPQHF. Here the CDR3 DNA reads TGCGCCAGCAGCTTGAGCTCTCCCAATCAGCCCCAGCATTTT.

There are a few counts of this clone. This chain joins TRBV6-5 and TRBJ2-7; 9 bases are a match to TRBD1. Germline CDR1 is MNHEY and CDR2 is SVGAGI. The junction had 5 bases not matched to a gene; V was cut back by 6 bases and J by 2 bases. CDR3 length: 14 residues. The CDR3 nucleotides are TGTGCCAGCAGGCGGGGACAGGGAGCCTACGAGCAGTACTTC. Encoded protein: CASRRGQGAYEQYF.

The V call is TRBV7-3, the J call TRBJ2-5, with 8 nucleotides matching TRBD2. The CDR3 totals 14 residues. Trimming took 6 bases from V and 2 from J; bases not matched to a gene: 5. From germline, CDR1 is SGHTA and CDR2 FQGTGA. CDR3 nucleotides: TGTGCCAGCAGTCGCGGGGGGCTACAAGAGACCCAGTACTTC. Translated: CASSRGGLQETQYF. Full variable domain (outside the CDR3, taken from reference TRBV7-3 and TRBJ2-5): GAGVSQTPSNKVTEKGKYVELRCDPISGHTALYWYRQSLGQGPEFLIYFQGTGAADDSGLPNDRFFAVRPEGSVSTLKIQRTERGDSAVYLCASSRGGLQETQYFGPGTRLLVL.